Sequencing of this T cell receptor (beta chain) was carried out in a study of blood T cell repertoires in COVID-19. Across the study: COVID-19 samples collected from the United States, Italy and Spain covered acute and convalescent phases. Sample material is recorded as cDNA or gDNA derived from T cells, B-cell-depleted T cells, or PBMCs.

This clone was observed a handful of times. The CDR3 runs 16 residues. V dropped 7 bases and J dropped 4; count of bases not matched to a gene: 12. Germline-derived CDR1 and CDR2 are SGHAT and FQNNGV. How the authors handled the data: The authors estimated nucleated cell counts from reference gene primer amplification. Method: immunoSEQ multiplex PCR; TCRdb's copy keeps in-frame clones and lacks some. V, J and clone size are taken as reported in that table, and D and trimming were inferred from the DNA itself. The sample has about 230,000 clones, roughly 84% seen once. The clonotype was recovered from a man aged 35 to 55 with acute or convalescent COVID-19. The rearrangement uses TRBV11-2 and TRBJ1-4, with TRBD1 matching 7 bases. The source material was peripheral blood. In DNA form, the CDR3 reads TGTGCCAGCACCGAAGGACAGGATCCATATAATGAAAAACTGTTTTTT. Protein product: CASTEGQDPYNEKLFF.